A single sample is the source of the 4 T cell receptor beta chains below, sequenced in a study of T cell repertoires in cytomegalovirus infection. TCRdb passed the reads through MiXCR, listing each CDR3 protein once. The profile shows fewer than 550,000 distinct CDR3 sequences, roughly 12% of them singletons. The sequencing input was PBMCs. These receptors all stem from a human donor in good health (CMV status not recorded). Some clones in this sample may be carry-over from other donors' samples.

This clonotype has at least ten counts. The rearrangement uses TRBV12-3 or TRBV12-4 and TRBJ1-5; TRBD1 matches at 10 bases. The CDR3 loop spans 15 amino acids. V dropped 5 bases and J dropped 6; count of bases not matched to a gene: 7. The DNA of the CDR3 is TGTGCCAGCAGTCCCATGACAGGGGGCATTCAGCCCCAGCATTTT. This translates into CASSPMTGGIQPQHF.

This clonotype was observed many times. The genes are TRBV23-1 and TRBJ2-1; 7 bases fit TRBD2. TRBV23-1 is annotated as an ORF whose role is uncertain. V shed 4 bases and J 4 bases; nucleotides not matched to a gene: 10. This CDR3 contains 16 residues. CDR3 bases: TGCGCCAGCAGTCCCTCCCTAGCGGAGCTATACAATGAGCAGTTCTTC. Encoded protein: CASSPSLAELYNEQFF.

Note on this clonotype: Being one base from a much bigger clone, this may be a read error. The chain is built from TRBV28 and TRBJ2-1; 10 bases map to TRBD2. The CDR3 consists of 12 residues. Germline V gene data show CDR1 as MDHEN and CDR2 as SYDVKM. The CDR3 DNA follows: TGTACCAGCCTAGCGGGAGACAATGAGCAGTTCTTC. Protein sequence: CTSLAGDNEQFF.

This clonotype was picked up many times. The genes are TRBV12-3 or TRBV12-4 and TRBJ2-1, with 9 bases matching TRBD2. V lost 4 bases, J lost 4 bases, and 11 bases stayed unmatched. The CDR3 extends over 17 amino acids. The DNA of the CDR3 is TGTGCCAGCAGTTCCCATAGCGGGAGAGGTTTGTACAATGAGCAGTTCTTC. Its protein is CASSSHSGRGLYNEQFF.